Listed below are T cell receptor beta chains from one sample, sequenced in a study of neoadjuvant anti-PD-1 for oral cavity cancer. Only in-frame clones appear in the TCRdb table, and some are missing; sequencing was by immunoSEQ multiplex PCR. The data contain approximately 45,000 clones, approximately 80% of them singletons. The input for sequencing was PBMCs, taken after nivolumab (anti-PD-1) treatment. These receptors were obtained from a person between 40 and 79 years old with oral cavity squamous cell carcinoma. Each CDR3 is given with its conserved first and last residue. A D gene is named only where the DNA matches it firmly. The size field is filled for only some rows; it gives once, few, many or a size class.

v_gene: TRBV11-2; d_gene: TRBD2; j_gene: TRBJ2-1; abundance: few; CDR3nt: TGTGCCAGCTTAACCTCAGGCGGGAGGGGTGGTGAGCAGTTCTTC; CDR3aa: CASLTSGGRGGEQFF
v_gene: TRBV5-1; d_gene: -; j_gene: TRBJ1-1; abundance: -; CDR3nt: TGCGCCAGCAGCTTGAGGGGGGGCACTGAAGCTTTCTTT; CDR3aa: CASSLRGGTEAFF
v_gene: TRBV13; d_gene: -; j_gene: TRBJ2-5; abundance: -; CDR3nt: TGTGCCAGCAGCTTAGGTCGTGGGGGACAAGAGACCCAGTACTTC; CDR3aa: CASSLGRGGQETQYF
v_gene: TRBV9; d_gene: -; j_gene: TRBJ2-3; abundance: -; CDR3nt: TGTGCCAGCAGCGTAGGATTTCCCACAGATACGCAGTATTTT; CDR3aa: CASSVGFPTDTQYF
v_gene: TRBV10-3; d_gene: -; j_gene: TRBJ2-7; abundance: -; CDR3nt: TGTGCCATCCGAAAAGCACCGACAGTTGCCTACGAGCAGTACTTC; CDR3aa: CAIRKAPTVAYEQYF
v_gene: TRBV7-9; d_gene: TRBD1; j_gene: TRBJ2-7; abundance: -; CDR3nt: TGTGCCAGCAGCGAACGAAGGGACAGGGCTAACGAGCAGTACTTC; CDR3aa: CASSERRDRANEQYF
v_gene: TRBV6-1; d_gene: TRBD1; j_gene: TRBJ1-1; abundance: -; CDR3nt: TGTGCCAGCAGATTTGGACAGGCCATGAACACTGAAGCTTTCTTT; CDR3aa: CASRFGQAMNTEAFF
v_gene: TRBV27; d_gene: TRBD1; j_gene: TRBJ2-7; abundance: -; CDR3nt: TGTGCCAGCAGGACAGGGGCCTACGAGCAGTACTTC; CDR3aa: CASRTGAYEQYF
v_gene: TRBV4-2; d_gene: -; j_gene: TRBJ2-2; abundance: once; CDR3nt: TGTGCCAGCAGCCAACAAAGGTTCACCGGGGAGCTGTTTTTT; CDR3aa: CASSQQRFTGELFF
v_gene: TRBV5-1; d_gene: -; j_gene: TRBJ2-2; abundance: once; CDR3nt: TGCGCCAGCAGCTCAGGGCCCCGATCGAACGGGGAGCTGTTTTTT; CDR3aa: CASSSGPRSNGELFF
v_gene: TRBV4-1; d_gene: TRBD2; j_gene: TRBJ2-5; abundance: -; CDR3nt: TGCGCCAGCAGCCAAGAGGGGGGGTCGGGGACCCAGTACTTC; CDR3aa: CASSQEGGSGTQYF
v_gene: TRBV6-5; d_gene: -; j_gene: TRBJ1-2; abundance: -; CDR3nt: TGTGCCAGTATAGGACCCCATGGCTACACCTTC; CDR3aa: CASIGPHGYTF
v_gene: TRBV7-2; d_gene: -; j_gene: TRBJ2-3; abundance: -; CDR3nt: TGTGCCAGCAGCTTGGGGGGGCCAGATACGCAGTATTTT; CDR3aa: CASSLGGPDTQYF
v_gene: TRBV6-1; d_gene: -; j_gene: TRBJ2-7; abundance: -; CDR3nt: TGTGCCAGCTGCCGGGACTTAAACTACGAGCAGTACTTC; CDR3aa: CASCRDLNYEQYF
v_gene: TRBV2; d_gene: -; j_gene: TRBJ1-5; abundance: few; CDR3nt: TGTGCCAGCAGTCCCGGGCCCAGCAATCAGCCCCAGCATTTT; CDR3aa: CASSPGPSNQPQHF
v_gene: TRBV10-1; d_gene: TRBD2; j_gene: TRBJ2-1; abundance: -; CDR3nt: TGCGCCAGCAAGGCTAGCGGGGGCCATGAGCAGTTCTTC; CDR3aa: CASKASGGHEQFF
v_gene: TRBV6-1; d_gene: -; j_gene: TRBJ1-1; abundance: -; CDR3nt: TGTGCCAGCATACGGGGTACCGCTGAAGCTTTCTTT; CDR3aa: CASIRGTAEAFF
v_gene: TRBV2; d_gene: TRBD1; j_gene: TRBJ1-1; abundance: few; CDR3nt: TGTGCCAGCAGGACAGGGGGTTGGACTGAAGCTTTCTTT; CDR3aa: CASRTGGWTEAFF
v_gene: TRBV19; d_gene: -; j_gene: TRBJ2-7; abundance: few; CDR3nt: TGTGCCAGTAGAAGGGCAGCCAATACCTACGAGCAGTACTTC; CDR3aa: CASRRAANTYEQYF
v_gene: TRBV5-4; d_gene: -; j_gene: TRBJ1-1; abundance: -; CDR3nt: TGTGCCAGCAGCCTCGGTCCCCCGGTAACTGAAGCTTTCTTT; CDR3aa: CASSLGPPVTEAFF
v_gene: TRBV5-1; d_gene: -; j_gene: TRBJ1-4; abundance: -; CDR3nt: TGCGCCAGCAGCTTGCGAGGAGGGACTAATGAAAAACTGTTTTTT; CDR3aa: CASSLRGGTNEKLFF
v_gene: TRBV6-1; d_gene: TRBD2; j_gene: TRBJ2-1; abundance: -; CDR3nt: TGTGCCAGCAGTGTCTCGGGACTAGCGGGACACAATGAGCAGTTCTTC; CDR3aa: CASSVSGLAGHNEQFF
v_gene: TRBV19; d_gene: -; j_gene: TRBJ1-2; abundance: few; CDR3nt: TGTGCCAGTAGTATTCAGGGGAACTATGGCTACACCTTC; CDR3aa: CASSIQGNYGYTF
v_gene: TRBV9; d_gene: TRBD2; j_gene: TRBJ2-7; abundance: -; CDR3nt: TGTGCCAGCAGCGTAGCGGGAGGCACCTACGAGCAGTACTTC; CDR3aa: CASSVAGGTYEQYF
v_gene: TRBV9; d_gene: -; j_gene: TRBJ2-3; abundance: -; CDR3nt: TGTGCCAGCAGCGTAGTAGCCGGACTTCTCACAGATACGCAGTATTTT; CDR3aa: CASSVVAGLLTDTQYF
v_gene: TRBV11-2; d_gene: TRBD1; j_gene: TRBJ1-1; abundance: -; CDR3nt: TGTGCCAGCAGCTTCTCGGGACAGCAAAACACTGAAGCTTTCTTT; CDR3aa: CASSFSGQQNTEAFF
v_gene: TRBV5-1; d_gene: -; j_gene: TRBJ2-1; abundance: -; CDR3nt: TGCGCCAGCAGCTTGGATCGCCGGGATGAGCAGTTCTTC; CDR3aa: CASSLDRRDEQFF
v_gene: TRBV5-6; d_gene: TRBD2; j_gene: TRBJ2-3; abundance: -; CDR3nt: TGTGCCAGCAGCTTGGGGACTAGCGGCACAGATACGCAGTATTTT; CDR3aa: CASSLGTSGTDTQYF
v_gene: TRBV9; d_gene: TRBD1; j_gene: TRBJ2-7; abundance: -; CDR3nt: TGTGCCAGCAGCCCAGGGACAGGGGGGGAGTTCTACGAGCAGTACTTC; CDR3aa: CASSPGTGGEFYEQYF
v_gene: TRBV9; d_gene: TRBD2; j_gene: TRBJ2-5; abundance: -; CDR3nt: TGTGCCAGCAGCGCGACTAGCGGGAGAGGAGAGACCCAGTACTTC; CDR3aa: CASSATSGRGETQYF
v_gene: TRBV7-9; d_gene: TRBD2; j_gene: TRBJ2-7; abundance: -; CDR3nt: TGTGCCAGCAGCGACACTAGCGGGGTTTCCTACGAGCAGTACTTC; CDR3aa: CASSDTSGVSYEQYF
v_gene: TRBV13; d_gene: TRBD1; j_gene: TRBJ1-1; abundance: -; CDR3nt: TGTGCCAGCAGCTCCGGGACAGCTAAGAACACTGAAGCTTTCTTT; CDR3aa: CASSSGTAKNTEAFF
v_gene: TRBV5-4; d_gene: TRBD2; j_gene: TRBJ2-1; abundance: once; CDR3nt: TGTGCCAGCAGCTCCCCACCTCTAGCGGGGGGGACGAATGAGCAGTTCTTC; CDR3aa: CASSSPPLAGGTNEQFF
v_gene: TRBV7-2; d_gene: TRBD2; j_gene: TRBJ2-1; abundance: -; CDR3nt: TGTGCCAGCAGCTTAGCGGGACTAAAGTTAGAGCAGTTCTTC; CDR3aa: CASSLAGLKLEQFF
v_gene: TRBV19; d_gene: TRBD1; j_gene: TRBJ2-7; abundance: -; CDR3nt: TGTGCCAGTCGACAGGGGCTGGCTTCCTACGAGCAGTACTTC; CDR3aa: CASRQGLASYEQYF
v_gene: TRBV5-6; d_gene: -; j_gene: TRBJ2-4; abundance: once; CDR3nt: TGTGCCAGCAGCTTTTCAGGGGGGAAGAACATTCAGTACTTC; CDR3aa: CASSFSGGKNIQYF
v_gene: TRBV19; d_gene: -; j_gene: TRBJ2-1; abundance: -; CDR3nt: TGTGCCAGTAGTATGTTGGCGGGGAATAATGAGCAGTTCTTC; CDR3aa: CASSMLAGNNEQFF
v_gene: TRBV19; d_gene: TRBD1; j_gene: TRBJ1-5; abundance: -; CDR3nt: TGTGCCAGTAGTTTTCTAGGGGGCAACCCCCCCCAGCATTTT; CDR3aa: CASSFLGGNPPQHF
v_gene: TRBV27; d_gene: -; j_gene: TRBJ2-7; abundance: -; CDR3nt: TGTGCCAGCAGTCCCCTGACAAGCTCCTACGAGCAGTACTTC; CDR3aa: CASSPLTSSYEQYF
v_gene: TRBV11-2; d_gene: -; j_gene: TRBJ2-6; abundance: once; CDR3nt: TGTGCCAGCACCCCGACCACATCCTCTGGGGCCAACGTCCTGACTTTC; CDR3aa: CASTPTTSSGANVLTF
v_gene: TRBV2; d_gene: -; j_gene: TRBJ2-3; abundance: -; CDR3nt: TGTGCCAGCAGTGTACAGGGGAGGACAGATACGCAGTATTTT; CDR3aa: CASSVQGRTDTQYF
v_gene: TRBV6-5; d_gene: TRBD2; j_gene: TRBJ2-2; abundance: -; CDR3nt: TGTGCCAGCAGTGGCGGGGGAAACACCGGGGAGCTGTTTTTT; CDR3aa: CASSGGGNTGELFF
v_gene: TRBV5-1; d_gene: -; j_gene: TRBJ2-2; abundance: -; CDR3nt: TGCGCCAGCAGCTTGGTCGGGGACGGGGAGCTGTTTTTT; CDR3aa: CASSLVGDGELFF
v_gene: TRBV11-2; d_gene: -; j_gene: TRBJ2-5; abundance: -; CDR3nt: TGTGCCAGCAGCTTCGGGGAGACCCAGTACTTC; CDR3aa: CASSFGETQYF
v_gene: TRBV9; d_gene: -; j_gene: TRBJ2-2; abundance: -; CDR3nt: TGTGCCAGCAGCTTCGGACTAACGAACACCGGGGAGCTGTTTTTT; CDR3aa: CASSFGLTNTGELFF
v_gene: TRBV30; d_gene: TRBD2; j_gene: TRBJ2-7; abundance: -; CDR3nt: TGTGCCTGGGGTTCTGGGGGGACTAGAACCTACGAGCAGTACTTC; CDR3aa: CAWGSGGTRTYEQYF
v_gene: TRBV5-1; d_gene: -; j_gene: TRBJ1-1; abundance: few; CDR3nt: TGCGCCAGCAGCGCACAGGGGAACACTGAAGCTTTCTTT; CDR3aa: CASSAQGNTEAFF
v_gene: TRBV28; d_gene: TRBD1; j_gene: TRBJ2-7; abundance: -; CDR3nt: TGTGCCAGCAGTCACCCCGACAGGGGCCATCAGTACGAGCAGTACTTC; CDR3aa: CASSHPDRGHQYEQYF
v_gene: TRBV6-1; d_gene: -; j_gene: TRBJ1-6; abundance: -; CDR3nt: TGTGCCAGCAGTGTGGTGGTGCCTTATAATTCACCCCTCCACTTT; CDR3aa: CASSVVVPYNSPLHF
v_gene: TRBV5-1; d_gene: TRBD1; j_gene: TRBJ2-5; abundance: -; CDR3nt: TGCGCCAGCAGCTTGAATACAGGGGGCGAAGAGACCCAGTACTTC; CDR3aa: CASSLNTGGEETQYF
v_gene: TRBV27; d_gene: -; j_gene: TRBJ2-5; abundance: -; CDR3nt: TGTGCCAGCAGTTTATCGTTCCGGGTCGAGACCCAGTACTTC; CDR3aa: CASSLSFRVETQYF
v_gene: TRBV2; d_gene: TRBD1; j_gene: TRBJ1-1; abundance: -; CDR3nt: TGTGCCAGCAGTATCAAGGGACAGGGAGTCTCTGAAGCTTTCTTT; CDR3aa: CASSIKGQGVSEAFF
v_gene: TRBV5-6; d_gene: TRBD1; j_gene: TRBJ1-2; abundance: -; CDR3nt: TGTGCCAGCAGCTTCGAGGGGGCGTCGTCCTATGGCTACACCTTC; CDR3aa: CASSFEGASSYGYTF
v_gene: TRBV5-1; d_gene: TRBD2; j_gene: TRBJ2-3; abundance: -; CDR3nt: TGCGCCAGCAGCCGGGAGGGCTCGGGAGATACGCAGTATTTT; CDR3aa: CASSREGSGDTQYF
v_gene: TRBV7-3; d_gene: TRBD2; j_gene: TRBJ2-1; abundance: -; CDR3nt: TGTGCCAGCAGCCCACTAGCGGGAGTGAATGAGCAGTTCTTC; CDR3aa: CASSPLAGVNEQFF